This T cell receptor beta chain was documented in a study of blood T cell repertoires in COVID-19. The germline V gene has CDR1 SNHLY and CDR2 FYNNEI. The V end was cut by 2 bases, the J end by 8 bases, with 18 bases between. This CDR3 spans 15 amino acids. Repertoires were generated with immunoSEQ multiplex PCR, while TCRdb's copy carries only in-frame clones and drops some. The data show around 200,000 clones, 70% to 90% seen once. V gene TRBV2 combines with J gene TRBJ1-2, with D perhaps TRBD1 (5 bases). This clonotype originated in a woman between 40 and 55 years old with acute COVID-19. The sample consisted of PBMCs or T cells enriched from blood (not recorded which). This chain's CDR3 is CASSEYTSDREGYTF. CDR3 in DNA: TGTGCCAGCAGTGAATACACGAGCGACAGAGAAGGCTACACCTTC.